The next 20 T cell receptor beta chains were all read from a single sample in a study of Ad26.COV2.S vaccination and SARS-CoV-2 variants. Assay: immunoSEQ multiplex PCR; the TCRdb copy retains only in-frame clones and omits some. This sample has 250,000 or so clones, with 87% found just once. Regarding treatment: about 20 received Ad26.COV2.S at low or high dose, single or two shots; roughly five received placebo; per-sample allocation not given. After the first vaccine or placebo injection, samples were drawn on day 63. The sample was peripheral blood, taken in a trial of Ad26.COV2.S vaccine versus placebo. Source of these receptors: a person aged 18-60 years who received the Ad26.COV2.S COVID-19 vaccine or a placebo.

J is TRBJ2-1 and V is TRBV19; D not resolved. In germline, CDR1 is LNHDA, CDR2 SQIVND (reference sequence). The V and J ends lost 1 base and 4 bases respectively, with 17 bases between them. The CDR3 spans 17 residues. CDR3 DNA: TGTGCCAGTAGTATAGCTTGGACCGTGGTGGGATACAATGAGCAGTTCTTC. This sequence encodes CASSIAWTVVGYNEQFF.

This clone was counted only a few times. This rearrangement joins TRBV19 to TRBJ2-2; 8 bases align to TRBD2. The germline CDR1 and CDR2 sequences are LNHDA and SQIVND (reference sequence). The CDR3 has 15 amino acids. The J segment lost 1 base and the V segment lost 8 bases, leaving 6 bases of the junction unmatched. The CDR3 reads CASAGLAVNTGELFF. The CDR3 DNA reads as TGTGCCAGTGCCGGACTAGCCGTGAACACCGGGGAGCTGTTTTTT. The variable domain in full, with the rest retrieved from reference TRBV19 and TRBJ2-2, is DGGITQSPKYLFRKEGQNVTLSCEQNLNHDAMYWYRQDPGQGLRLIYYSQIVNDFQKGDIAEGYSVSREKKESFPLTVTSAQKNPTAFYLCASAGLAVNTGELFFGEGSRLTVL.

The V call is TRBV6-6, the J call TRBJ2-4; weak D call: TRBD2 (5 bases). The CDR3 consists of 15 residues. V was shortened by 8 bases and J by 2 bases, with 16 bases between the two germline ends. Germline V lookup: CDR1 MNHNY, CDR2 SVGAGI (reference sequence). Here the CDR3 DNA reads TGTGCCAGCTTCGGCACGGAGGTATCCAAAAACATTCAGTACTTC. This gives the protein CASFGTEVSKNIQYF.

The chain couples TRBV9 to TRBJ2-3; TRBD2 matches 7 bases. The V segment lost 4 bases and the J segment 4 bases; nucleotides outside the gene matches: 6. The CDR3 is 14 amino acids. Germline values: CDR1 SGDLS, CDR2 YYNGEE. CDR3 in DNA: TGTGCCAGCAGCCGGCGGCGGGAGCCAGATACGCAGTATTTT. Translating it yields CASSRRREPDTQYF.

The CDR3, as DNA: TGTGCCAGTAGTATAATGGCGTCAGGGGGCTCACCCCTCCACTTT. Translation gives CASSIMASGGSPLHF. The chain has TRBV19 and TRBJ1-6; TRBD1 matches at 8 bases. CDR3 size: 15 residues. Germline lookup yields CDR1 LNHDA and CDR2 SQIVND (reference sequence). The V gene end was trimmed by 2 bases and the J gene end by 10 bases; junction bases not matched to a gene: 7.

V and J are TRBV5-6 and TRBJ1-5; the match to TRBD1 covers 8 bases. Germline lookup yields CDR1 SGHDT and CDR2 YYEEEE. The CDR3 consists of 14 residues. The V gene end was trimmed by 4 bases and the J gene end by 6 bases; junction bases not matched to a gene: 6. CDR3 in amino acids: CASSNSGGIQPQHF. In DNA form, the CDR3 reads TGTGCCAGCAGCAACTCAGGGGGCATTCAGCCCCAGCATTTT.

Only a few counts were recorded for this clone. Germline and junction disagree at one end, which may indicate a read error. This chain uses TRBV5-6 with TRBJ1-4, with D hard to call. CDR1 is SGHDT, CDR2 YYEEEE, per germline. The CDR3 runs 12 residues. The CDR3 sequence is CASSLGLRSFRF. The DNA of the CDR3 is TGTGCCAGCAGCTTAGGGCTCCGGAGTTTCCGTTTT.

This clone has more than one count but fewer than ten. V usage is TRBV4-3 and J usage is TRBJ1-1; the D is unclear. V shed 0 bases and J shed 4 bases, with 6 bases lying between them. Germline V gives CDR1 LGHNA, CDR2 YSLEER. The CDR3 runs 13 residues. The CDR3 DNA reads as TGCGCCAGCAGCCAAGATCTGGGCACTGAAGCTTTCTTT. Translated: CASSQDLGTEAFF.

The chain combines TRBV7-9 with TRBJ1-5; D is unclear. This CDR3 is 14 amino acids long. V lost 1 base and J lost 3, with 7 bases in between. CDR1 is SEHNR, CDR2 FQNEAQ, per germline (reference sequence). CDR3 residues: CASSLVGINQPQHF. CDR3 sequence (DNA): TGTGCCAGCAGCTTAGTGGGGATCAATCAGCCCCAGCATTTT.

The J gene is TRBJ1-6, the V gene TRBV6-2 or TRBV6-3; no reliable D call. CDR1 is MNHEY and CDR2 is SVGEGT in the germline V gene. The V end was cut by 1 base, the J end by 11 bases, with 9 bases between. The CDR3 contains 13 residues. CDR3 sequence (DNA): TGTGCCAGCAGTTACTTGGGGAATCCACCCCTCCACTTT. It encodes CASSYLGNPPLHF.

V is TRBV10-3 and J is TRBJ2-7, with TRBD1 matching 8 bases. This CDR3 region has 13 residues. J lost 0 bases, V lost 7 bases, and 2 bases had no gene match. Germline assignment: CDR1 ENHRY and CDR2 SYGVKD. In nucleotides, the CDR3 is TGTGCCATCAAAGACAGGGGCTCCTACGAGCAGTACTTC. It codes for CAIKDRGSYEQYF.

CDR3 DNA: TGTGCCAGCAGCCCTGAGGGAGCTAACTATGGCTACACCTTC. Protein: CASSPEGANYGYTF. The chain uses TRBV9 and TRBJ1-2, with D uncertain. The germline CDR1 and CDR2 sequences are SGDLS and YYNGEE. With 4 bases removed from V and 0 bases from J, the gap between germline ends came to 10 bases. The CDR3 has 14 residues.

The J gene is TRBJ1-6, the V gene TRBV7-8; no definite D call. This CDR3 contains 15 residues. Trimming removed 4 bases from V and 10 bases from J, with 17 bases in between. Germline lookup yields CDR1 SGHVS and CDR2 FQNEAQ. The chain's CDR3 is CASSSRQMAQSPLHF. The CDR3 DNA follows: TGTGCCAGCAGCTCAAGGCAGATGGCTCAATCACCCCTCCACTTT.

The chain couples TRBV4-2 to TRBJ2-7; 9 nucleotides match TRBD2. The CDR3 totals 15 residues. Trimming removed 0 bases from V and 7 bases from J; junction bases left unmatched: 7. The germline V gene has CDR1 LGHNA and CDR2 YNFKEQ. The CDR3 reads CASSQEAGGSGEQYF. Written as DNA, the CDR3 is TGTGCCAGCAGCCAAGAGGCGGGGGGGTCTGGGGAGCAGTACTTC.

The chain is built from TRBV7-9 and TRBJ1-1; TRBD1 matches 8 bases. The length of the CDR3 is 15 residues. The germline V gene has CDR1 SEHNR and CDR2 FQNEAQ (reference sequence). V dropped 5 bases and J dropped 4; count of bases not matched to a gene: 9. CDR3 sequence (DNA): TGTGCCAGCAGCCTAGGACAGGGTGGTCGCACTGAAGCTTTCTTT. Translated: CASSLGQGGRTEAFF.

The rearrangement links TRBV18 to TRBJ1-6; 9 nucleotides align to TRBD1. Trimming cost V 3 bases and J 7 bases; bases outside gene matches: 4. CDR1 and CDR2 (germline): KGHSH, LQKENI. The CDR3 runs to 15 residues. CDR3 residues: CASSPGTGQNSPLHF. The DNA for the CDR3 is TGTGCCAGCTCACCCGGGACAGGGCAGAATTCACCCCTCCACTTT.

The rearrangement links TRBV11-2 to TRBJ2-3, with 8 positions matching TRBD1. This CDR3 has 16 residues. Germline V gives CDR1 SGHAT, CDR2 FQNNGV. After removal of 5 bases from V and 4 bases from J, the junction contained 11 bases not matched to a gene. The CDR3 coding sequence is TGTGCCAGCAGCGCATTCTGGACAGGGCGGTCAGATACGCAGTATTTT. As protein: CASSAFWTGRSDTQYF. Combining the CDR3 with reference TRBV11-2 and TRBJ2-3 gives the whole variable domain EAGVAQSPRYKIIEKRQSVAFWCNPISGHATLYWYQQILGQGPKLLIQFQNNGVVDDSQLPKDRFSAERLKGVDSTLKIQPAKLEDSAVYLCASSAFWTGRSDTQYFGPGTRLTVL.

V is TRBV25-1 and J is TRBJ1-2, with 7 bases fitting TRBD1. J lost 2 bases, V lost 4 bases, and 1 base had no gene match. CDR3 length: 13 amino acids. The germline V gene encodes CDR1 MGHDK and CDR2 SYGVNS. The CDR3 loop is CASSVQGNYGYTF. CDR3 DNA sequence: TGTGCCAGCAGTGTACAGGGGAACTATGGCTACACCTTC.

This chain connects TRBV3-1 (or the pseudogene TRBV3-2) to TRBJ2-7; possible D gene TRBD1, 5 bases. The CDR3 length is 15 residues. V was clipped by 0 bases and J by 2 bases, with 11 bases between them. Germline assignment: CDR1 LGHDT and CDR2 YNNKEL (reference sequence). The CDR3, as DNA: TGTGCCAGCAGCCAAGAGTTAGACAGTCCCTACGAGCAGTACTTC. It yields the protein CASSQELDSPYEQYF.

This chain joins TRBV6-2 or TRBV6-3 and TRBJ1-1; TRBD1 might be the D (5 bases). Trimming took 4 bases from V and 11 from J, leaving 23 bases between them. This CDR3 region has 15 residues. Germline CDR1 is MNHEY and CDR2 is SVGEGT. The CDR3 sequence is CASSSIRDWEFGAFF. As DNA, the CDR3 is TGTGCCAGCAGTTCAATACGGGACTGGGAATTCGGGGCTTTCTTT.